The 13 T cell receptor beta chains reported below all come from one sample, sequenced in a study of cytomegalovirus exposure and HLA in healthy donors (TCRdb year 2017). Receptor amplification or capture employed the immunoSEQ multiplex PCR assay. For the multiplex PCR, a mixture combining 60 forward primers for TCR Vbeta segments and 13 reverse primers for TCR Jbeta segments was used. TCRdb retrieved this table from immuneACCESS and kept in-frame rearrangements only. Not all clones are present; in checked studies, unresolved V genes account for under half, and no reason is known for the remainder. The sample table contains about 130,000 clones; only one count was recorded for 76% of them. Together, the top ten hold around 3% of the sample. Input material: PBMCs. These TCRs come from a middle-aged man in good health and CMV-seronegative.

In its sample, this clone was seen a few times. The CDR3 nucleotides are TGTGCCAGCAGCCAGGAGGGGACGGTGAACACCGGGGAGCTGTTTTTT. This gives the protein CASSQEGTVNTGELFF. The chain uses TRBV14 and TRBJ2-2, with a tentative D call TRBD2 (6 bases). Germline V lookup: CDR1 SGHDN, CDR2 FVKESK. The CDR3 spans 16 residues. V lost 3 bases and J 1 base, leaving 12 bases between the germline ends. The whole variable domain, filled in from reference TRBV14 and TRBJ2-2, reads EAGVTQFPSHSVIEKGQTVTLRCDPISGHDNLYWYRRVMGKEIKFLLHFVKESKQDESGMPNNRFLAERTGGTYSTLKVQPAELEDSGVYFCASSQEGTVNTGELFFGEGSRLTVL.

This clone was seen a single time. The rearrangement uses TRBV4-3 and TRBJ2-1; TRBD2 matches at 11 bases. The CDR3 loop spans 18 amino acids. The junction had 10 bases not matched to a gene; V was cut back by 3 bases and J by 3 bases. CDR1 and CDR2 (germline): LGHNA, YSLEER. This CDR3 is CASSQLLLTSGSYNEQFF. DNA of the CDR3: TGCGCCAGCAGCCAGCTACTCCTTACTAGCGGGAGCTACAATGAGCAGTTCTTC.

This clone was recorded only once. The rearrangement links TRBV30 to TRBJ2-2; 11 bases line up with TRBD2. With 0 bases clipped from V and 3 bases from J, the junction kept 12 bases outside the gene matches. The CDR3 loop spans 19 amino acids. Germline V CDR1 and CDR2: GTSNPN, SVGIG (reference sequence). The CDR3 coding sequence is TGTGCCTGGAGTGTTGGGGTGGCTAGCGGGAGGTGGGACACCGGGGAGCTGTTTTTT. It codes for CAWSVGVASGRWDTGELFF. Variable domain in full (rest from reference TRBV30 and TRBJ2-2): SQTIHQWPATLVQPVGSPLSLECTVEGTSNPNLYWYRQAAGRGLQLLFYSVGIGQISSEVPQNLSASRPQDRQFILSSKKLLLSDSGFYLCAWSVGVASGRWDTGELFFGEGSRLTVL.

V is TRBV7-7 and J is TRBJ2-5, with 7 bases that match TRBD1. The CDR3 spans 15 residues. Germline lookup yields CDR1 SSHAT and CDR2 FNYEAQ (reference sequence). J lost 0 bases, V lost 5 bases, and 6 bases had no gene match. This CDR3 is CASSLSDRDQETQYF. In DNA, the CDR3 is TGTGCCAGCAGCCTCTCAGACAGGGACCAAGAGACCCAGTACTTC.

The gene calls are TRBV27 and TRBJ2-1; D is ambiguous. CDR3 length: 15 amino acids. The V end was cut by 5 bases, the J end by 0 bases, with 11 bases between. Looked up from germline, CDR1 is MNHEY and CDR2 is SMNVEV (reference sequence). The CDR3 nucleotides are TGTGCCAGCAGTCTAACCTTGAGCTCCTACAATGAGCAGTTCTTC. This sequence encodes CASSLTLSSYNEQFF.

This clone came up once. This chain links TRBV11-3 with TRBJ2-7, with D tentatively TRBD1 (6 bases). The ends were cut back, 3 bases at V and 4 bases at J, with 10 bases in the middle. CDR1 is SGHNT, CDR2 YENEEA, per germline. CDR3 length: 13 residues. CDR3 in amino acids: CASSFRTEYEQYF. In DNA form, the CDR3 reads TGTGCCAGCAGCTTCCGGACAGAGTACGAGCAGTACTTC.

V and J are TRBV11-3 and TRBJ1-4; D gene uncertain. Germline values: CDR1 SGHNT, CDR2 YENEEA. The germline V and J ends were trimmed by 5 bases and 6 bases, with 7 bases remaining between them. The CDR3 is made up of 12 amino acids. The CDR3 region has the DNA TGTGCCAGCAGCCGGGAGGATGAAAAACTGTTTTTT. Encoded protein: CASSREDEKLFF.

The chain has TRBV7-8 and TRBJ1-3; D perhaps matches TRBD1 (5 bases). CDR3 size: 14 residues. The V gene lost 4 bases and the J gene lost 4 bases, with 11 bases spanning the gap. CDR1 SGHVS and CDR2 FQNEAQ come from the germline V gene. The CDR3 loop is CASSWDGGGNTIYF. In nucleotides, the CDR3 is TGTGCCAGCAGCTGGGACGGGGGAGGAAACACCATATATTTT.

A word on this clone: Since the CDR3 does not end with the conserved phenylalanine or tryptophan, this likely comes from a read error. The chain is built from TRBV5-4 and TRBJ2-7; 8 positions agree with TRBD1. The CDR3 sequence is 15 residues long. Trimming at V came to 1 base and at J to 3 bases, leaving 6 bases not matched to a gene. The germline CDR1 and CDR2 sequences are SGHNT and YYREEE (reference sequence). The CDR3 region is CASSLITGGYYEQYL. Written as DNA, the CDR3 is TGTGCCAGCAGCTTGATCACAGGGGGATACTACGAGCAGTACCTC.

This chain uses TRBV6-1 with TRBJ1-2, with no clear D. The CDR3 length is 10 residues. Trimming took off 10 bases at V and 4 bases at J, with 7 bases between the two ends. In germline, CDR1 is MNHNS, CDR2 SASEGT. The CDR3 region has the DNA TGTGCCATCGAGTTCTATGGCTACACCTTC. Translating it yields CAIEFYGYTF.

V is TRBV27 and J is TRBJ2-7, with a tentative D call TRBD2 (5 bases). Per the germline V gene, CDR1 is MNHEY and CDR2 is SMNVEV (reference sequence). V lost 3 bases and J 1 base, leaving 13 bases between the germline ends. CDR3 size: 15 residues. The CDR3 region is CASSFVPLGSYEQYF. Written as DNA, the CDR3 is TGTGCCAGCAGTTTCGTCCCACTAGGTTCCTACGAGCAGTACTTC.

The chain recombines TRBV21-1 with TRBJ2-3; the table's D gene call, TRBD2, was not cross checked with the DNA. TRBV21-1 has pseudogene status. The CDR3 loop spans 17 amino acids. The CDR3 reads CASSSGSSREGTDTQYF. The CDR3 DNA reads TGTGCCAGCAGCTCCGGTAGCTCTAGGGAGGGCACAGATACGCAGTATTTT.

V is TRBV4-3 and J is TRBJ1-1; TRBD1 aligns across 7 bases. The CDR3 length is 15 residues. Germline V CDR1 and CDR2: LGHNA, YSLEER. The V and J ends lost 4 bases and 4 bases, in that order; junction bases with no gene match: 9. CDR3 bases: TGCGCCAGCAGCCCAGAAAGGGGGCTAAGCACTGAAGCTTTCTTT. It encodes CASSPERGLSTEAFF.